Shown below are 25 T cell receptor beta chains from a single sample sequenced in a study of a mutant IDH1 vaccine in newly diagnosed glioma. Some clones are missing from TCRdb's copy, which holds only in-frame ones; the method was immunoSEQ multiplex PCR. In the table there are tens of thousands of clones, under 85% of which are singletons. No antigens are known for them. Time point indicated: week 47, end of study. All doses held 300 ug of mutant IDH1 20-mer peptide, with topical imiquimod. The material sequenced was PBMCs, taken from a glioma patient whose treatment included an IDH1 peptide vaccine. Receptors were obtained from a man younger than 45 with glioma.

V usage is TRBV5-1 and J usage is TRBJ1-3; D is uncertain. The CDR3 length is 16 residues. Trimming pared 3 bases from V and 0 bases from J, leaving 13 bases between. CDR1 and CDR2 (germline): SGHRS, YFSETQ. In DNA form, the CDR3 reads TGCGCCAGCAGCTCTTCCCTCGGTGGCTCTGGAAACACCATATATTTT. Residues: CASSSSLGGSGNTIYF.

In its sample, this clone was seen once. CDR3 protein: CASRPEWGNTEAFF. CDR3 sequence (DNA): TGTGCCAGCAGACCCGAGTGGGGTAACACTGAAGCTTTCTTT. V usage is TRBV6-5 and J usage is TRBJ1-1, with D unresolved. The V gene lost 6 bases and the J gene lost 2 bases, with 13 bases spanning the gap. CDR1 is MNHEY, CDR2 SVGAGI, per germline. The CDR3 has 14 amino acids.

V and J are TRBV19 and TRBJ1-1, with no clear D. CDR3 length equals 14 residues. Trimming removed 4 bases from V and 5 bases from J, with 14 bases in between. The germline CDR1 and CDR2 sequences are LNHDA and SQIVND (reference sequence). CDR3 sequence reads: CASSTRVIGTEAFF. CDR3 DNA sequence: TGTGCCAGTAGTACAAGGGTGATTGGTACTGAAGCTTTCTTT. Full variable domain (rest looked up from reference TRBV19 and TRBJ1-1): DGGITQSPKYLFRKEGQNVTLSCEQNLNHDAMYWYRQDPGQGLRLIYYSQIVNDFQKGDIAEGYSVSREKKESFPLTVTSAQKNPTAFYLCASSTRVIGTEAFFGQGTRLTVV.

The chain is built from TRBV14 and TRBJ2-3, with D possibly TRBD2 on 7 matching bases. The CDR3 totals 19 residues. Germline V gene lookup returns CDR1 SGHDN and CDR2 FVKESK. Deletions cut 0 bases from V and 3 bases from J, with 22 bases between. The chain's CDR3 is CASSQDPFWAGAGTDTQYF. CDR3 sequence (DNA): TGTGCCAGCAGCCAAGATCCCTTTTGGGCGGGGGCTGGAACAGATACGCAGTATTTT.

The genes are TRBV6-6 and TRBJ1-6, with a possible D match to TRBD1 (6 bases). Germline V CDR1 and CDR2: MNHNY, SVGAGI (reference sequence). The CDR3 runs 15 residues. Trimming removed 4 bases at V and 14 bases at J, with 21 bases between. The CDR3 loop is CASSSLRGGLGSLHF. The CDR3 DNA sequence: TGTGCCAGCAGTTCACTACGAGGGGGATTGGGGTCCCTCCACTTT.

V and J are TRBV7-9 and TRBJ2-3; possible D gene TRBD1, 5 bases. Trimming took 6 bases from V and 5 from J, leaving 15 bases between them. The CDR3 length is 14 residues. The V gene's germline CDR1 is SEHNR and CDR2 FQNEAQ (reference sequence). The CDR3 nucleotides read TGTGCCAGCAGAGCTCAGGGCAATGGAGATACGCAGTATTTT. Translation gives CASRAQGNGDTQYF.

Written as DNA, the CDR3 is TGCGCCAGCAGCTTGGGGGACCCATTAAGAGAGGATACGCAGTATTTT. It yields the protein CASSLGDPLREDTQYF. This chain links TRBV5-1 with TRBJ2-3, with D perhaps matching TRBD1 or TRBD2 (5 bases each). CDR3 length equals 16 residues. Between the trimmed V and J ends, which lost 0 bases and 6 bases, there was a span of 17 bases. Germline lookup yields CDR1 SGHRS and CDR2 YFSETQ.

This clone was seen only once. The rearrangement joins TRBV6-6 to TRBJ1-2; no firm D call. The V gene's germline CDR1 is MNHNY and CDR2 SVGAGI (reference sequence). V was shortened by 1 base and J by 5 bases, with 2 bases between the two germline ends. This CDR3 is 11 amino acids long. CDR3 region: CASSYLYGYTF. The CDR3 nucleotides are TGTGCCAGCAGTTACTTGTATGGCTACACCTTC.

The CDR3 DNA reads as TGTGCCAGCAGCCCCGCCGCTGAAAAACTGTTTTTT. Translation: CASSPAAEKLFF. The chain carries TRBV6-6 and TRBJ1-4; no clear D gene. The germline V gene has CDR1 MNHNY and CDR2 SVGAGI (reference sequence). Deletions cut 6 bases from V and 7 bases from J, with 9 bases between. The CDR3 length is 12 residues.

The chain has TRBV18 and TRBJ1-2; possible D gene TRBD1, 5 bases. The CDR3 is 18 amino acids. In germline, CDR1 is KGHSH, CDR2 LQKENI. V was pared by 1 base and J by 1 base, with 19 bases between. The CDR3 reads CASSPQKKGRGSNYGYTF. CDR3 in DNA: TGTGCCAGCTCACCACAGAAGAAGGGGAGAGGGAGTAACTATGGCTACACCTTC. Full variable domain (missing parts from reference TRBV18 and TRBJ1-2): NAGVMQNPRHLVRRRGQEARLRCSPMKGHSHVYWYRQLPEEGLKFMVYLQKENIIDESGMPKERFSAEFPKEGPSILRIQQVVRGDSAAYFCASSPQKKGRGSNYGYTFGSGTRLTVV.

CDR3 sequence reads: CASGEGQKETQYF. Written as DNA, the CDR3 is TGCGCCAGCGGCGAGGGACAGAAAGAGACCCAGTACTTC. The chain combines TRBV10-1 with TRBJ2-5; 7 bases align to TRBD1. The V and J ends lost 8 bases and 3 bases, in that order; junction bases with no gene match: 6. The CDR3 is made up of 13 amino acids. Germline CDR1 WNHNN, CDR2 SYGVQD (reference sequence).

The chain joins TRBV5-6 to TRBJ1-5; D is uncertain. CDR3 size: 15 residues. CDR1 is SGHDT and CDR2 is YYEEEE in the germline V gene. V lost 3 bases and J lost 0, with 10 bases in between. CDR3 coding DNA: TGTGCCAGCAGCTCCGGGCGGTCTAGCAATCAGCCCCAGCATTTT. Translation: CASSSGRSSNQPQHF.

This chain uses TRBV10-3 with TRBJ2-2, with 13 bases aligning to TRBD2. The CDR3 has 17 residues. The junction had 6 bases not matched to a gene; V was cut back by 2 bases and J by 6 bases. Germline V gene lookup returns CDR1 ENHRY and CDR2 SYGVKD. Written as DNA, the CDR3 is TGTGCCATCAGTGAGACTAGCGGGGGGGCTTGGGCCGGGGAGCTGTTTTTT. Translated, it gives CAISETSGGAWAGELFF.

The J gene is TRBJ2-3, the V gene TRBV4-2; D not resolved. V lost 4 bases to trimming and J lost 4 bases, with 12 bases between them. The germline gives CDR1 LGHNA, CDR2 YNFKEQ. The CDR3 is made up of 14 amino acids. The CDR3 spells CASSRIVEADTQYF. The CDR3 region has the DNA TGTGCCAGCAGCCGCATCGTAGAGGCAGATACGCAGTATTTT.

V usage is TRBV21-1 and J usage is TRBJ1-5. TRBV21-1 is annotated as a pseudogene. CDR3 size: 13 residues. DNA for the CDR3: TGTGCCAGCAGCAAAGAAGGGGAGGCCGAGGAGCATTTT. Translating it yields CASSKEGEAEEHF.

This chain joins TRBV7-2 and TRBJ1-2; 7 bases are shared with TRBD1. The trim removed 2 bases at V and 5 bases at J, leaving 5 bases unmatched. Per the germline V gene, CDR1 is SGHTA and CDR2 is FQGNSA. The CDR3 spans 14 residues. The DNA for the CDR3 is TGTGCCAGCAGCTTACTCGCCAGGGGGTATGGCTACACCTTC. Protein product: CASSLLARGYGYTF. Complete variable domain (other parts from reference TRBV7-2 and TRBJ1-2): GAGVSQSPSNKVTEKGKDVELRCDPISGHTALYWYRQSLGQGLEFLIYFQGNSAPDKSGLPSDRFSAERTGGSVSTLTIQRTQQEDSAVYLCASSLLARGYGYTFGSGTRLTVV.

A remark on this clone: The same CDR3 is also encoded by other DNA sequences in this sample. This rearrangement joins TRBV6-4 to TRBJ2-3; 12 bases fit TRBD2. Germline values: CDR1 MRHNA, CDR2 SNTAGT. This CDR3 contains 14 residues. V lost 8 bases, J lost 2 bases, and 2 bases stayed unmatched. CDR3 in DNA: TGTGCCAGCTCTAGCGGGGGGGCCACAGATACGCAGTATTTT. It codes for CASSSGGATDTQYF.

V gene TRBV7-2 combines with J gene TRBJ2-5, with TRBD2 as a possible D gene (6 bases). Germline V gene data show CDR1 as SGHTA and CDR2 as FQGNSA. Trimming left V 0 bases short and J 1 base short, with 6 bases between. There are 14 residues in the CDR3. The DNA for the CDR3 is TGTGCCAGCAGCTTAGCGGGGGGCCAAGAGACCCAGTACTTC. It translates to CASSLAGGQETQYF.

This chain links TRBV2 with TRBJ1-1, with 9 bases fitting TRBD1. Looked up from germline, CDR1 is SNHLY and CDR2 is FYNNEI. J was trimmed by 5 bases and V by 6 bases; bases with no gene match: 10. This CDR3 contains 15 residues. For the CDR3, the DNA is TGTGCCAGCAGGGAAACTATCGACAGGGGGACTGAAGCTTTCTTT. This codes for CASRETIDRGTEAFF.

This clone is a singleton in its sample. CDR3 DNA: TGTGCCAGCAGTTTGGGCAGGGTCCCCTACAATGAGCAGTTCTTC. Translation: CASSLGRVPYNEQFF. The rearrangement joins TRBV28 to TRBJ2-1; tentative D call: TRBD1 (5 bases). Germline CDR1 and CDR2: MDHEN and SYDVKM. The length of the CDR3 is 15 residues. The germline V and J ends were trimmed by 3 bases and 2 bases, with 11 bases remaining between them.

Regarding this clone: The DNA is left out, because the CDR3 cannot be placed on it with certainty; the CDR3 is given as TCRdb lists it. The rearrangement joins TRBV21-1 to TRBJ1-1; the table gives TRBD1 as D, unverified against the DNA. TRBV21-1 is a pseudogene. The CDR3 has 17 amino acids, counting both end residues. CDR3: CASSKVHVGQGNTEAFF.

V gene TRBV11-3 combines with J gene TRBJ1-1, with D possibly being TRBD1 (6 bases). V lost 11 bases and J 11 bases, leaving 21 bases between the germline ends. The CDR3 contains 12 residues. The germline V gene encodes CDR1 SGHNT and CDR2 YENEEA. The CDR3 region is CAGKDSPSEAFF. In DNA, the CDR3 is TGTGCCGGGAAGGACAGCCCCTCCGAGGCTTTCTTT.

The rearrangement joins TRBV2 to TRBJ1-1; 9 bases map to TRBD1. V dropped 3 bases and J dropped 0; count of bases not matched to a gene: 11. Germline loops: CDR1 SNHLY, CDR2 FYNNEI. The CDR3 has 18 amino acids. CDR3 residues: CASSDRGTGTGLNTEAFF. The CDR3 coding sequence is TGTGCCAGCAGTGATCGGGGGACAGGGACCGGGCTGAACACTGAAGCTTTCTTT. Full variable domain (rest looked up from reference TRBV2 and TRBJ1-1): EPEVTQTPSHQVTQMGQEVILRCVPISNHLYFYWYRQILGQKVEFLVSFYNNEISEKSEIFDDQFSVERPDGSNFTLKIRSTKLEDSAMYFCASSDRGTGTGLNTEAFFGQGTRLTVV.

The chain uses TRBV5-6 and TRBJ1-2, with D possibly matching TRBD1 (6 bases). Looked up from germline, CDR1 is SGHDT and CDR2 is YYEEEE. This CDR3 spans 15 amino acids. The V gene lost 0 bases and the J gene lost 3 bases, with 12 bases spanning the gap. CDR3 loop: CASSLVVGGHYGYTF. CDR3 bases: TGTGCCAGCAGCTTGGTCGTGGGGGGGCACTATGGCTACACCTTC.

This clone has just a few counts. The rearrangement links TRBV7-2 to TRBJ1-6; TRBD1 is a possible D gene (6 bases). Trimming shortened V by 2 bases and J by 5 bases, and 10 bases separated the two germline ends. The CDR3 contains 15 residues. Germline assignment: CDR1 SGHTA and CDR2 FQGNSA. CDR3: CASSLFPGDNSPLHF. In DNA, the CDR3 is TGTGCCAGCAGCTTATTCCCAGGGGATAATTCACCCCTCCACTTT.